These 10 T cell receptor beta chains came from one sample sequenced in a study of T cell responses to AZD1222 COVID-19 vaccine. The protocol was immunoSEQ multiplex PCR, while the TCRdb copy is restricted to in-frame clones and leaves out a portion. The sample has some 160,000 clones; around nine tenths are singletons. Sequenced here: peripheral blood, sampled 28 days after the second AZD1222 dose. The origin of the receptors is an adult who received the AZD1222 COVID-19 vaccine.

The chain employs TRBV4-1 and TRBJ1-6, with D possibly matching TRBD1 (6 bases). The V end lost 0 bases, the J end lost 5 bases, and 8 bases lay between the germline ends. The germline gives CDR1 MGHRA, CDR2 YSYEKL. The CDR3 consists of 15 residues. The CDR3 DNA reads TGCGCCAGCAGCCAAGAAAGACAGGATAATTCACCCCTCCACTTT. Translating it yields CASSQERQDNSPLHF.

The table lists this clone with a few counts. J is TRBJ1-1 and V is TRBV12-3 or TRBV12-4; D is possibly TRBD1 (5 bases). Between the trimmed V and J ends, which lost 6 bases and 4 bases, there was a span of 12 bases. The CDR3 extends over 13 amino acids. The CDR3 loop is CASRLQVGTEAFF. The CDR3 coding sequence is TGTGCCAGCAGGTTACAGGTGGGCACTGAAGCTTTCTTT.

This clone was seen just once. The CDR3 sequence is CASSWGQTSSYNSPLHF. The CDR3 coding sequence is TGTGCCAGCAGCTGGGGACAGACGAGCTCCTATAATTCACCCCTCCACTTT. The chain has TRBV5-6 and TRBJ1-6; TRBD1 agrees at 7 bases. Germline CDR1 reads SGHDT; CDR2 reads YYEEEE. The J segment lost 0 bases and the V segment lost 3 bases, leaving 6 bases of the junction unmatched. CDR3 length: 17 amino acids.

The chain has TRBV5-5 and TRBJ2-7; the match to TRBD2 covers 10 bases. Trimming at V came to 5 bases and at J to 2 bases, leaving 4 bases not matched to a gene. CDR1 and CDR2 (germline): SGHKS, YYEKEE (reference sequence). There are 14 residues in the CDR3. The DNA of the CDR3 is TGTGCCAGCAGGTGGACTAGCGGTACCTACGAGCAGTACTTC. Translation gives CASRWTSGTYEQYF.

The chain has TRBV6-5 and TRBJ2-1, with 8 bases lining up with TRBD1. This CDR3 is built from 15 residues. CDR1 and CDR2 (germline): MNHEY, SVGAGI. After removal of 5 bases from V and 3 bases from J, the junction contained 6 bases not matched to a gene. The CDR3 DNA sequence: TGTGCCAGCAGTACATCGGGACAGGTCTACAATGAGCAGTTCTTC. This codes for CASSTSGQVYNEQFF.

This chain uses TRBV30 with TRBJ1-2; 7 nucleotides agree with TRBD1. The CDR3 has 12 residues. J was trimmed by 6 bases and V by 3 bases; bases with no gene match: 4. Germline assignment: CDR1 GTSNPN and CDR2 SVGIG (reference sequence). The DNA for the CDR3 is TGTGCCTGGAGCAGACAGGGAAATGGCTACACCTTC. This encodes CAWSRQGNGYTF.

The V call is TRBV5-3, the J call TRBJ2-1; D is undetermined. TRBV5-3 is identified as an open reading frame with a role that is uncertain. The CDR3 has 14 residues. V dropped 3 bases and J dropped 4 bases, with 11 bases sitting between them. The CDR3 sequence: CARSCILNYNEQFF. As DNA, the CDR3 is TGTGCCAGAAGCTGCATCCTGAATTACAATGAGCAGTTCTTC.

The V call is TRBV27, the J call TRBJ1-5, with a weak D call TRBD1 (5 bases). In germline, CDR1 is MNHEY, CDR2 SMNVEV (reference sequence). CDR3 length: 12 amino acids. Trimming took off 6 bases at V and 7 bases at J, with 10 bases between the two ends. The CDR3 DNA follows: TGTGCCAGCAGGCAGGGTGAACAGCCCCAGCATTTT. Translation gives CASRQGEQPQHF.

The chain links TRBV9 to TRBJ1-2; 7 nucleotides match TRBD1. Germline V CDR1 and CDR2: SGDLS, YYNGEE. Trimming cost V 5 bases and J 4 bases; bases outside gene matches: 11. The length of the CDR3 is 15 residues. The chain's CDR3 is CASSSAGTVPYGYTF. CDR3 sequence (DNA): TGTGCCAGCAGTTCGGCAGGGACAGTCCCCTATGGCTACACCTTC.

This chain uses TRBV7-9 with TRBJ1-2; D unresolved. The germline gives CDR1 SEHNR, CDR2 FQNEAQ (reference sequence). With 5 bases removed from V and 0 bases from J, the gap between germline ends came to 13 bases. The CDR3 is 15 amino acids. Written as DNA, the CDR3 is TGTGCCAGCAGCACTCAAACGTCTGCTAACTATGGCTACACCTTC. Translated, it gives CASSTQTSANYGYTF.